This T cell receptor beta chain was observed in a study of Graves' ophthalmopathy and Graves' hyperthyroidism. Study-level background: At the time of initial diagnosis and before any treatment, peripheral blood was collected.

Stable hyperthyroid donors showed no ophthalmopathy during 18 months follow-up. Newly diagnosed hyperthyroidism donors, aged 18 to 65, duration under 2 months. The PBMC fraction was derived from under 11 ml of fresh peripheral blood. Turning to this clonotype: It may be a read error: a sequence one base away is much more abundant.

Using RNA transcripts, the TCR beta CDR3 regions were amplified. After a first-round RT-PCR with HTBI primers, a second-round multiplex PCR was run. TCRdb ran MiXCR on the multiplex PCR reads and lists one entry per CDR3 protein. This sample has hundreds of thousands of distinct CDR3 sequences, with 15% found just once. The CDR3 contains 14 residues. Germline assignment: CDR1 LNHDA and CDR2 SQIVND (reference sequence). The rearrangement uses TRBV19 and TRBJ1-3; TRBD1 is a possible D gene (5 bases). The source of this sequence is a woman aged 18-29 years with stable Graves' hyperthyroidism. The sample taken for sequencing was peripheral blood. DNA for the CDR3: TGTTCCAGTAGTCTTACAGGTCCTGGAAACACCATATATTTT. Translated, it gives CSSSLTGPGNTIYF.